What follows describes a single T cell receptor (beta chain). The data were obtained in a study of control samples from healthy donors and cancer patients. Profiled with immunoSEQ multiplex PCR; TCRdb holds only in-frame clones, not every one. This sample yields 90,000 to 140,000 clones, of which roughly four fifths are seen a single time; approximately 13% belongs to the top ten. This TCR came from a woman between 45 and 65 years old in good health. The specimen sequenced was blood.

CDR3 sequence (DNA): TGCGCCAGCAGCTTGGGAGACAGAACTCAAGAGACCCAGTACTTC. Its protein product is CASSLGDRTQETQYF. The chain has TRBV5-1 and TRBJ2-5; D possibly corresponds to TRBD1 (5 bases). V lost 0 bases, J lost 2 bases, and 11 bases lay in between. Germline V gives CDR1 SGHRS, CDR2 YFSETQ. This CDR3 comprises 15 residues.